This T cell receptor (beta chain) was observed in a study of blood T cell repertoires in COVID-19. Original methodology: Amplified reference gene primers provided the basis for estimating nucleated cell counts. Libraries were prepared by immunoSEQ multiplex PCR; TCRdb keeps only in-frame clonotypes and omits some of them. Clone size and the V and J calls come from that table; the DNA yielded D and trimming. The sample includes about 87,000 clones, around four fifths of them seen just once. V lost 9 bases and J lost 3; bases outside the gene matches: 5. Germline CDR1 is SNHLY and CDR2 is FYNNEI. This CDR3 spans 12 amino acids.

The receptor comes from a woman in her 70s with acute or convalescent COVID-19. Material for sequencing was peripheral blood. This chain joins TRBV2 and TRBJ2-7, with 7 bases identical to TRBD1. The CDR3 nucleotides read TGTGCCAGAGGACAGGAGTTCTACGAGCAGTACTTC. Translated, it gives CARGQEFYEQYF. Variable domain in full (rest from reference TRBV2 and TRBJ2-7): EPEVTQTPSHQVTQMGQEVILRCVPISNHLYFYWYRQILGQKVEFLVSFYNNEISEKSEIFDDQFSVERPDGSNFTLKIRSTKLEDSAMYFCARGQEFYEQYFGPGTRLTVT.